This passage covers 15 T cell receptor beta chains from one sample sequenced in a study of CD8+ T cells in alopecia areata. TCR sequencing used cDNA made by reverse transcription of extracted RNA. The method was immunoSEQ multiplex PCR; TCRdb's version includes in-frame clones alone and lacks a portion of them. The sample yields about 160,000 clones, about two thirds seen once. The treatment: oral pan-JAK inhibitor, 5-10 mg twice daily. The input for sequencing was CD4+ T cells sorted from blood, taken at week 4, from a patient treated with tofacitinib. These receptors were taken from a human donor with alopecia areata.

This chain joins TRBV7-9 and TRBJ2-5, with TRBD2 identical over 10 bases. V gave up 2 bases and J gave up 2 bases; unmatched junction bases: 2. Per germline, CDR1 SEHNR and CDR2 FQNEAQ (reference sequence). The CDR3 sequence is 15 residues long. The CDR3 DNA follows: TGTGCCAGCAGCTTACCGACTAGCGGGCAAGAGACCCAGTACTTC. The encoded protein is CASSLPTSGQETQYF.

The rearrangement joins TRBV30 to TRBJ2-1; D might be TRBD1 (6 bases). Germline assignment: CDR1 GTSNPN and CDR2 SVGIG (reference sequence). The CDR3 runs to 14 residues. Trimming stripped 4 bases from V and 9 bases from J, with 19 bases between. The CDR3 reads CAWNSGTTVLEQFF. The CDR3 bases are TGTGCCTGGAATTCCGGGACAACCGTCCTTGAGCAGTTCTTC.

The chain uses TRBV10-3 and TRBJ1-4; D might be TRBD1 (5 bases). V lost 10 bases and J lost 2, with 14 bases in between. This CDR3 spans 14 amino acids. From germline, CDR1 is ENHRY and CDR2 SYGVKD. CDR3 DNA: TGTGCCACCGCCCTCGGGGGTACTAATGAAAAACTGTTTTTT. Protein product: CATALGGTNEKLFF.

The chain joins TRBV7-8 to TRBJ2-7; D is possibly TRBD1 (6 bases). V was shortened by 1 base and J by 4 bases, with 8 bases between the two germline ends. The CDR3 sequence is 13 residues long. Looked up from germline, CDR1 is SGHVS and CDR2 is FQNEAQ. CDR3 coding DNA: TGTGCCAGCAGCTTAGGCAGGGGATACGAGCAGTACTTC. Translation: CASSLGRGYEQYF. Full variable domain (rest looked up from reference TRBV7-8 and TRBJ2-7): GAGVSQSPRYKVAKRGQDVALRCDPISGHVSLFWYQQALGQGPEFLTYFQNEAQLDKSGLPSDRFFAERPEGSVSTLKIQRTQQEDSAVYLCASSLGRGYEQYFGPGTRLTVT.

This clone showed up just a few times. The rearrangement links TRBV7-9 to TRBJ1-3; D might be TRBD1 (5 bases). Germline CDR1 SEHNR, CDR2 FQNEAQ (reference sequence). The CDR3 contains 15 residues. V lost 0 bases to trimming and J lost 2 bases, with 8 bases between them. CDR3 region: CASSLAGGAGNTIYF. CDR3 nucleotides: TGTGCCAGCAGCTTAGCTGGGGGTGCTGGAAACACCATATATTTT.

The V and J genes are TRBV5-1 and TRBJ2-5, with D possibly being TRBD1 (5 bases). The length of the CDR3 is 15 residues. Germline values: CDR1 SGHRS, CDR2 YFSETQ. V lost 4 bases to trimming and J lost 10 bases, with 23 bases between them. CDR3 DNA sequence: TGCGCCAGCAGCCCCGGACCAGCCGCGGTCAGGGACCAGTACTTC. Translated: CASSPGPAAVRDQYF.

This rearrangement joins TRBV5-4 to TRBJ2-3; TRBD1 or TRBD2 may be the D gene (5 bases each). Germline CDR1 reads SGHNT; CDR2 reads YYREEE (reference sequence). Trimming cost V 0 bases and J 2 bases, with 10 bases left between them. The CDR3 is made up of 15 amino acids. The CDR3 nucleotides are TGTGCCAGCAGCTTGGACGGGACCTTCACAGATACGCAGTATTTT. Protein sequence: CASSLDGTFTDTQYF.

This clone was detected only a few times. V and J are TRBV7-6 and TRBJ1-6; D is undetermined. Germline values: CDR1 SGHVS, CDR2 FNYEAQ. The CDR3 loop spans 12 amino acids. Trimming removed 0 bases at V and 7 bases at J, with 1 base between. The DNA for the CDR3 is TGTGCCAGCAGCTTAGCGAATTCACCCCTCCACTTT. As protein: CASSLANSPLHF.

V is TRBV5-1 and J is TRBJ1-1; TRBD1 matches 7 bases. The CDR3 loop spans 19 amino acids. V trimming: 3 bases; J trimming: 4 bases; junction bases outside the gene matches: 21. Germline V gene lookup returns CDR1 SGHRS and CDR2 YFSETQ. The CDR3 DNA sequence: TGCGCCAGCAGCTACCCGCAGGGGGAAGATCGATGGTCGTTCACTGAAGCTTTCTTT. This gives the protein CASSYPQGEDRWSFTEAFF. Drawing the rest from reference TRBV5-1 and TRBJ1-1, the complete variable domain is KAGVTQTPRYLIKTRGQQVTLSCSPISGHRSVSWYQQTPGQGLQFLFEYFSETQRNKGNFPGRFSGRQFSNSRSEMNVSTLELGDSALYLCASSYPQGEDRWSFTEAFFGQGTRLTVV.

This clone was recorded a few times. V usage is TRBV5-1 and J usage is TRBJ1-5; 8 bases line up with TRBD1. Germline V gene sequence: CDR1 SGHRS, CDR2 YFSETQ. V lost 4 bases, J lost 7 bases, and 7 bases stayed unmatched. The CDR3 is 14 amino acids. Here the CDR3 reads CASSLGQGHQPQHF. CDR3 bases: TGCGCCAGCAGCCTCGGACAGGGTCACCAGCCCCAGCATTTT.

The V call is TRBV5-1, the J call TRBJ1-1; D ambiguous. The germline gives CDR1 SGHRS, CDR2 YFSETQ. V was clipped by 4 bases and J by 1 base, with 8 bases between them. This CDR3 is 13 amino acids long. Here the CDR3 DNA reads TGCGCCAGCAGCCCCGGGTGGAACACTGAAGCTTTCTTT. Amino acid sequence: CASSPGWNTEAFF.

The CDR3 sequence is CSAKDPASDTQYF. As DNA, the CDR3 is TGCAGCGCTAAGGACCCAGCAAGCGATACGCAGTATTTT. The rearrangement joins TRBV29-1 to TRBJ2-3; D unclear. Germline V CDR1 and CDR2: SQVTM, ANQGSEA. Trimming cost V 7 bases and J 6 bases, with 17 bases left between them. The CDR3 totals 13 residues.

This clone turned up a few times. The CDR3 protein is CAWSMSSNQPQHF. In DNA form, the CDR3 reads TGTGCCTGGAGTATGAGTAGCAATCAGCCCCAGCATTTT. The V and J genes are TRBV30 and TRBJ1-5; D is ambiguous. This CDR3 contains 13 residues. V was trimmed by 2 bases and J by 0 bases, leaving 5 bases between them. Germline CDR1 is GTSNPN and CDR2 is SVGIG (reference sequence).

Notes on this clone: Different DNA sequences within this sample yield the same CDR3. The chain employs TRBV29-1 and TRBJ2-5, with 9 positions matching TRBD2. This CDR3 has 12 amino acids. The germline gives CDR1 SQVTM, CDR2 ANQGSEA. V lost 5 bases to trimming and J lost 5 bases; unmatched junction nucleotides: 3. The CDR3 protein is CSVYSGGETQYF. The DNA of the CDR3 is TGCAGCGTTTACAGCGGGGGGGAGACCCAGTACTTC.

The chain links TRBV11-1 to TRBJ2-7, with D perhaps given as TRBD1 or TRBD2 (5 bases each). Germline values: CDR1 SGHAT, CDR2 FQDESV (reference sequence). The CDR3 is 12 residues long. V lost 4 bases and J lost 5, with 9 bases in between. This CDR3 reads CASSYEGNEQYF. The DNA of the CDR3 is TGTGCCAGCAGCTACGAGGGGAACGAGCAGTACTTC.